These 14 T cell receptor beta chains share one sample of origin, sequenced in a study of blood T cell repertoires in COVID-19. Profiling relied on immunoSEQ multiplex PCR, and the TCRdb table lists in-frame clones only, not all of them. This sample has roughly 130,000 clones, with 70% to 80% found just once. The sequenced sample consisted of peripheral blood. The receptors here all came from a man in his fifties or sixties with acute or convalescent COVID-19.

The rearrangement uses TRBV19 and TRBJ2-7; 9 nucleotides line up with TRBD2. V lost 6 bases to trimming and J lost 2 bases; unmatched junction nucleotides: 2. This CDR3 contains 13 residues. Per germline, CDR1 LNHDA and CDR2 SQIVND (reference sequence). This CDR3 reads CASRPSGTYEQYF. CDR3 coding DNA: TGTGCCAGTAGGCCTAGCGGGACCTACGAGCAGTACTTC. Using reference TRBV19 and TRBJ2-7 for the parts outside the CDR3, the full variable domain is DGGITQSPKYLFRKEGQNVTLSCEQNLNHDAMYWYRQDPGQGLRLIYYSQIVNDFQKGDIAEGYSVSREKKESFPLTVTSAQKNPTAFYLCASRPSGTYEQYFGPGTRLTVT.

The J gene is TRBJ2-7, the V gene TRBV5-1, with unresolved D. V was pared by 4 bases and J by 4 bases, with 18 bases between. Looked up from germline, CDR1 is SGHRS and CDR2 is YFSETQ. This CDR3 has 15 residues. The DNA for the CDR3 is TGCGCCAGCAGCCCGCCTAGTGGTAGTTCGTACGAGCAGTACTTC. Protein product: CASSPPSGSSYEQYF. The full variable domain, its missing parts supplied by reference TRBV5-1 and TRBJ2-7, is KAGVTQTPRYLIKTRGQQVTLSCSPISGHRSVSWYQQTPGQGLQFLFEYFSETQRNKGNFPGRFSGRQFSNSRSEMNVSTLELGDSALYLCASSPPSGSSYEQYFGPGTRLTVT.

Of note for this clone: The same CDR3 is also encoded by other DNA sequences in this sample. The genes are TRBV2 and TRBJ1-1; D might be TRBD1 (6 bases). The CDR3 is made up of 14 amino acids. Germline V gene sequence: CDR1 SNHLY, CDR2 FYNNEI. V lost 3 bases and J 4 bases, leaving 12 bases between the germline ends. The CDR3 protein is CASSDRGTTTEAFF. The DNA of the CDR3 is TGTGCCAGCAGTGACCGAGGGACAACCACTGAAGCTTTCTTT. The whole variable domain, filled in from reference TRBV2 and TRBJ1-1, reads EPEVTQTPSHQVTQMGQEVILRCVPISNHLYFYWYRQILGQKVEFLVSFYNNEISEKSEIFDDQFSVERPDGSNFTLKIRSTKLEDSAMYFCASSDRGTTTEAFFGQGTRLTVV.

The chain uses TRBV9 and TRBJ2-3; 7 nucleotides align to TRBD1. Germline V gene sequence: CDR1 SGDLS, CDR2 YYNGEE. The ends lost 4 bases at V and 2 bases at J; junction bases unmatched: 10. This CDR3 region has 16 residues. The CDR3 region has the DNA TGTGCCAGCAGCCTCCGAGGGGGACAGAACACAGATACGCAGTATTTT. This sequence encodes CASSLRGGQNTDTQYF.

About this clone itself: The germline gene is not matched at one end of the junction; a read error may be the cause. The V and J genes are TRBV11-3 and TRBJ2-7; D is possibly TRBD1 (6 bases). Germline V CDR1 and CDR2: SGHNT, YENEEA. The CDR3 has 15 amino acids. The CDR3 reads CASSIDRSSSYEQYF. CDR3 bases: TGTGCCAGCAGCATAGACAGGTCAAGCTCCTACGAGCAGTACTTC.

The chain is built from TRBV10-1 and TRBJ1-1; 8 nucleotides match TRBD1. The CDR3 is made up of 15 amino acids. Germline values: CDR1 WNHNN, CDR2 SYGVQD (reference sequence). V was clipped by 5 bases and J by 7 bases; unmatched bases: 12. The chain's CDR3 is CASSFTGQGWNEAFF. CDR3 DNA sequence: TGCGCCAGCAGTTTTACTGGACAGGGCTGGAATGAAGCTTTCTTT.

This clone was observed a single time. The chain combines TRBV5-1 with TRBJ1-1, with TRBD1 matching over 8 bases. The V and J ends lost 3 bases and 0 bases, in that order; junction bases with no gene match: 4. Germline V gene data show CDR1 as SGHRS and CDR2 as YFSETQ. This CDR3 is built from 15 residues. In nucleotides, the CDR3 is TGCGCCAGCAGCTCCCCGACAGGGGTGAACACTGAAGCTTTCTTT. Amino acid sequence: CASSSPTGVNTEAFF. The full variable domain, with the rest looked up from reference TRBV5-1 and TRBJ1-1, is KAGVTQTPRYLIKTRGQQVTLSCSPISGHRSVSWYQQTPGQGLQFLFEYFSETQRNKGNFPGRFSGRQFSNSRSEMNVSTLELGDSALYLCASSSPTGVNTEAFFGQGTRLTVV.

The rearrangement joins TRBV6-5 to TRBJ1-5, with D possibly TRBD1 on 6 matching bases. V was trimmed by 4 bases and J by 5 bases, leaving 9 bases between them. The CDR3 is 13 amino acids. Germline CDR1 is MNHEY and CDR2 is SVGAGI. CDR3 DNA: TGTGCCAGCAGTTCACCAGGGGATCAGCCCCAGCATTTT. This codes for CASSSPGDQPQHF.

In DNA, the CDR3 is TGTGCCAGCAACAAAGGCAGGGTGCTTGGCGAGCAGTACTTC. Amino acids: CASNKGRVLGEQYF. V gene TRBV28 combines with J gene TRBJ2-7; tentatively, D is TRBD1 (5 bases). This CDR3 region has 14 residues. CDR1 is MDHEN and CDR2 is SYDVKM in the germline V gene. V was shortened by 7 bases and J by 6 bases, with 19 bases between the two germline ends.

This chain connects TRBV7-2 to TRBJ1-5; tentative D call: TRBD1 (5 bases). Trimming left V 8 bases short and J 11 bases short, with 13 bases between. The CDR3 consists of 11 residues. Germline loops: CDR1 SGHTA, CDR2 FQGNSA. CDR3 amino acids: CASSLGGSQHF. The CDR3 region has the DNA TGTGCCAGCTCATTGGGGGGATCCCAGCATTTT.

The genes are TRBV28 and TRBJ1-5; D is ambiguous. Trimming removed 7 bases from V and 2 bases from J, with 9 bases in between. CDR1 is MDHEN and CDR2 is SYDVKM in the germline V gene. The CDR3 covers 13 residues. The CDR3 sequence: CASIKQGNQPQHF. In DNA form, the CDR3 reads TGTGCCAGCATAAAGCAGGGCAATCAGCCCCAGCATTTT.

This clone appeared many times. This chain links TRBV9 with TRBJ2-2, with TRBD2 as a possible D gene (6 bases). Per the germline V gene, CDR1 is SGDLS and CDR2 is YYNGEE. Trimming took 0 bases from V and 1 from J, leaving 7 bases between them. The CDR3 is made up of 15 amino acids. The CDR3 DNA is TGTGCCAGCAGCGTAGACGGGGGGAACACCGGGGAGCTGTTTTTT. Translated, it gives CASSVDGGNTGELFF.

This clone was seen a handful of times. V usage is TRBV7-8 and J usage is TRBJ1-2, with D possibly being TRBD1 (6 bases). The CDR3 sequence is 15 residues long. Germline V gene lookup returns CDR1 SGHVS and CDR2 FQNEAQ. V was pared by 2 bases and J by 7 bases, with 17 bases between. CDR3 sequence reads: CASSLITGGLGGYTF. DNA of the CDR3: TGTGCCAGCAGCTTAATCACGGGGGGGCTGGGTGGCTACACCTTC.

The CDR3, as DNA: TGTGCCAGCAGCCAACACCACACAGATACGCAGTATTTT. This gives the protein CASSQHHTDTQYF. This chain joins TRBV11-3 and TRBJ2-3; D is undetermined. Germline V gene data show CDR1 as SGHNT and CDR2 as YENEEA. CDR3 length: 13 amino acids. The germline V and J ends were trimmed by 5 bases and 2 bases, with 8 bases remaining between them.